This TCR beta chain was recorded in a study of cytomegalovirus exposure and HLA in healthy donors. Researchers ran the PCR with 60 Vbeta and 13 Jbeta primers. Method: immunoSEQ multiplex PCR; TCRdb's copy keeps in-frame clones and lacks some. The data hold roughly 52,000 clones, with around three fifths observed a single time. General observations from the study: The study flagged 150 to 200 TCR beta chains as cytomegalovirus-associated. In a later analysis, parvovirus B19, influenza, CMV and Epstein-Barr virus appeared linked to several top co-occurrence clusters. In an earlier analysis, about 87% or about 30%: the productive usage of most TCR beta V segments.

Only a few counts were recorded for this clone. Its target is not known. All the people who gave samples were healthy bone marrow donors. V was pared by 2 bases and J by 3 bases, with 16 bases between. The CDR3 runs 16 residues. CDR1 SEHNR and CDR2 FQNEAQ come from the germline V gene (reference sequence). This clonotype was sampled from a human donor in good health. The rearrangement joins TRBV7-9 to TRBJ1-1, with D possibly being TRBD1 (5 bases). Specimen: PBMCs. The CDR3 DNA is TGTGCCAGCAGCTTAAAGCTTCGGGGGACGGACACTGAAGCTTTCTTT. Its protein product is CASSLKLRGTDTEAFF.